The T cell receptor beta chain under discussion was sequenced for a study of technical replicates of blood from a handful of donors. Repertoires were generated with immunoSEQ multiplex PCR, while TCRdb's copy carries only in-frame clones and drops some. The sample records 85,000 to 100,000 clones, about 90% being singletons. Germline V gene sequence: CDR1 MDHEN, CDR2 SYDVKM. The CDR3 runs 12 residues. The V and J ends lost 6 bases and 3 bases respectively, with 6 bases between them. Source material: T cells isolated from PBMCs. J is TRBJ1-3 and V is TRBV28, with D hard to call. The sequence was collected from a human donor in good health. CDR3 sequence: CASRDFGNTIYF. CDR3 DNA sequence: TGTGCCAGCAGAGACTTTGGAAACACCATATATTTT.